These 32 T cell receptor beta chains were all obtained from the same sample, sequenced in a study of blood T cell repertoires in COVID-19. Produced via immunoSEQ multiplex PCR; TCRdb's table is partial and in-frame only. The table records approximately 240,000 clones, 84% of them present only once. Specimen: peripheral blood. These receptors all come from a woman in her thirties who had recovered from COVID-19.

Turning to this clone: The sample contains more than one DNA sequence encoding this CDR3. The rearrangement links TRBV5-6 to TRBJ2-6; D call uncertain. With 2 bases removed from V and 0 bases from J, the gap between germline ends came to 6 bases. Germline V gene data show CDR1 as SGHDT and CDR2 as YYEEEE. The CDR3 loop spans 15 amino acids. The CDR3 nucleotides read TGTGCCAGCAGCTTTGGAGTCTCTGGGGCCAACGTCCTGACTTTC. Translating gives CASSFGVSGANVLTF.

The chain uses TRBV6-6 and TRBJ2-7, with 8 bases matching TRBD2. The V gene's germline CDR1 is MNHNY and CDR2 SVGAGI (reference sequence). Germline trimming cut 10 bases from V and 3 bases from J; bases unmatched to any gene: 5. The CDR3 consists of 12 residues. In DNA, the CDR3 is TGTGCCACGGGAGGGGCCGGCTACGAGCAGTACTTC. Its translation: CATGGAGYEQYF.

The V gene is TRBV25-1, the J gene TRBJ2-7; 7 nucleotides align to TRBD1. The CDR3 loop spans 15 amino acids. Trimming cost V 2 bases and J 3 bases; bases outside gene matches: 7. CDR1 is MGHDK, CDR2 SYGVNS, per germline. CDR3 loop: CASSELGQAGYEQYF. The CDR3, as DNA: TGTGCCAGCAGTGAACTAGGACAGGCGGGCTACGAGCAGTACTTC.

The rearrangement uses TRBV19 and TRBJ2-1; perhaps TRBD2 as D (5 bases). V lost 3 bases and J lost 4, with 19 bases in between. Germline CDR1 LNHDA, CDR2 SQIVND (reference sequence). The CDR3 length is 17 residues. This chain's CDR3 is CASSISLWRAPYNEQFF. CDR3 sequence (DNA): TGTGCCAGTAGTATTTCCCTTTGGCGGGCGCCTTACAATGAGCAGTTCTTC.

This clone was counted a single time. The CDR3 coding sequence is TGTGCCAGCAGACCCCCCGGGACAGGGTGGGGATATGGCTACACCTTC. This gives the protein CASRPPGTGWGYGYTF. V usage is TRBV28 and J usage is TRBJ1-2; 9 positions agree with TRBD1. Germline trimming cut 6 bases from V and 5 bases from J; bases unmatched to any gene: 13. Looked up from germline, CDR1 is MDHEN and CDR2 is SYDVKM. The CDR3 has 16 amino acids.

The chain employs TRBV27 and TRBJ1-2; a possible D gene is TRBD1 (6 bases). The germline V and J ends were trimmed by 3 bases and 8 bases, with 10 bases remaining between them. The CDR3 consists of 12 residues. Germline assignment: CDR1 MNHEY and CDR2 SMNVEV (reference sequence). Written as DNA, the CDR3 is TGTGCCAGCAGTTTCAGGGGAGAAGGCTACACCTTC. It is translated as CASSFRGEGYTF.

The V call is TRBV6-6, the J call TRBJ1-6; 7 bases map to TRBD1. CDR1 MNHNY and CDR2 SVGAGI come from the germline V gene (reference sequence). The CDR3 contains 14 residues. Losses at the gene ends were 4 bases for V and 9 bases for J; bases not matched to a gene: 6. The CDR3 is CASSSQGVGSPLHF. Here the CDR3 DNA reads TGTGCCAGCAGTTCCCAGGGGGTTGGTTCACCCCTCCACTTT.

As regards this clone: With a much larger clone just one base away, this may be a read error. Other DNA sequences in this sample translate to the same CDR3. The rearrangement links TRBV5-5 to TRBJ2-7; 11 bases map to TRBD2. The CDR3 loop spans 15 amino acids. V lost 0 bases and J lost 1; bases outside the gene matches: 0. Germline-derived CDR1 and CDR2 are SGHKS and YYEKEE (reference sequence). Here the CDR3 reads CASSLGTSGSYEQYF. CDR3 nucleotide sequence: TGTGCCAGCAGCTTGGGGACTAGCGGGTCCTACGAGCAGTACTTC.

The chain has TRBV7-8 and TRBJ2-5; D might be TRBD1 (5 bases). The CDR3 is 15 amino acids. CDR1 and CDR2 (germline): SGHVS, FQNEAQ. V was cut by 5 bases and J by 1 base, with 14 bases left in between. The CDR3 nucleotides are TGTGCCAGCAGCGCCCTAGGGGCACGCCAAGAGACCCAGTACTTC. Amino acids: CASSALGARQETQYF.

Regarding this clone: This same CDR3 is encoded by further DNA sequences in the sample. The rearrangement uses TRBV28 and TRBJ2-6, with TRBD2 identical over 7 bases. The CDR3 sequence is 15 residues long. With V trimmed by 3 bases and J by 1 base, 0 bases remained unmatched. Looked up from germline, CDR1 is MDHEN and CDR2 is SYDVKM. The CDR3 sequence: CASSLGGSGANVLTF. CDR3 coding DNA: TGTGCCAGCAGTTTGGGAGGGTCTGGGGCCAACGTCCTGACTTTC.

The chain carries TRBV11-2 and TRBJ1-1; D possibly corresponds to TRBD1 (5 bases). CDR1 and CDR2 (germline): SGHAT, FQNNGV. There are 12 residues in the CDR3. CDR3 loop: CAVREGNTEAFF. CDR3 nucleotides: TGTGCTGTCAGGGAGGGGAACACTGAAGCTTTCTTT.

V and J are TRBV7-9 and TRBJ1-3, with TRBD1 identical over 9 bases. The CDR3 consists of 17 residues. With V trimmed by 4 bases and J by 4 bases, 11 bases remained unmatched. Germline V CDR1 and CDR2: SEHNR, FQNEAQ (reference sequence). CDR3 residues: CASSSPRDRASGNTIYF. As DNA, the CDR3 is TGTGCCAGCAGCTCTCCCCGGGACAGGGCTTCCGGAAACACCATATATTTT.

The chain combines TRBV28 with TRBJ1-1; possible D gene TRBD1, 5 bases. Trimming took 8 bases from V and 7 from J, leaving 14 bases between them. CDR1 is MDHEN, CDR2 SYDVKM, per germline. This CDR3 has 12 amino acids. CDR3 loop: CASGPYDSEAFF. CDR3 DNA: TGTGCCAGCGGGCCCTACGACAGTGAAGCTTTCTTT. The complete variable domain, with remaining parts taken from reference TRBV28 and TRBJ1-1, reads DVKVTQSSRYLVKRTGEKVFLECVQDMDHENMFWYRQDPGLGLRLIYFSYDVKMKEKGDIPEGYSVSREKKERFSLILESASTNQTSMYLCASGPYDSEAFFGQGTRLTVV.

J is TRBJ1-5 and V is TRBV19; D not certain. This CDR3 comprises 13 residues. Germline assignment: CDR1 LNHDA and CDR2 SQIVND (reference sequence). The ends were cut back, 6 bases at V and 1 base at J, with 7 bases in the middle. The CDR3 spells CASRRESNQPQHF. The CDR3 DNA is TGTGCCAGTAGGAGGGAGAGCAATCAGCCCCAGCATTTT.

This clone was counted once. The chain uses TRBV6-2 or TRBV6-3 and TRBJ2-7; the match to TRBD2 covers 13 bases. Germline CDR1 and CDR2: MNHEY and SVGEGT. J gave up 2 bases and V 4 bases, and 5 bases lay outside the gene matches. CDR3 length equals 16 residues. In nucleotides, the CDR3 is TGTGCCAGCAGTTCCCGGACTAGCGGGAGAACCTACGAGCAGTACTTC. This gives the protein CASSSRTSGRTYEQYF.

The V gene is TRBV6-5, the J gene TRBJ2-5, with 9 bases that match TRBD2. The germline V gene has CDR1 MNHEY and CDR2 SVGAGI. Losses at the gene ends were 6 bases for V and 0 bases for J; bases not matched to a gene: 5. The CDR3 consists of 15 residues. This chain's CDR3 is CASSLTSGNQETQYF. The CDR3 DNA reads TGTGCCAGCAGCCTGACTAGCGGAAACCAAGAGACCCAGTACTTC.

This chain joins TRBV19 and TRBJ1-5; D is perhaps TRBD1 (5 bases). Trimming took 6 bases from V and 0 from J, leaving 9 bases between them. CDR1 is LNHDA and CDR2 is SQIVND in the germline V gene (reference sequence). CDR3 length: 14 residues. The CDR3 nucleotides are TGTGCCAGTAGCTATCAGGGTAGCAATCAGCCCCAGCATTTT. Protein product: CASSYQGSNQPQHF.

This chain uses TRBV19 with TRBJ1-2; 7 bases are a match to TRBD1. V dropped 4 bases and J dropped 6; count of bases not matched to a gene: 8. CDR3 length: 14 amino acids. Germline CDR1 reads LNHDA; CDR2 reads SQIVND (reference sequence). CDR3 bases: TGTGCCAGTAGTACGGGACAGCTGGGGGATGGCTACACCTTC. Its protein product is CASSTGQLGDGYTF.

This chain links TRBV6-5 with TRBJ2-7; possible D gene TRBD1, 6 bases. CDR1 is MNHEY, CDR2 SVGAGI, per germline. This CDR3 region has 14 residues. V was shortened by 7 bases and J by 0 bases, with 13 bases between the two germline ends. The CDR3 loop reads CASTYRDGSYEQYF. Written as DNA, the CDR3 is TGTGCCAGCACCTACAGGGACGGCTCCTACGAGCAGTACTTC.

This sequence joins TRBV7-3 and TRBJ2-1; 9 positions agree with TRBD2. The germline V gene has CDR1 SGHTA and CDR2 FQGTGA. CDR3 length: 17 residues. Losses at the gene ends were 4 bases for V and 4 bases for J; bases not matched to a gene: 11. The DNA of the CDR3 is TGTGCCAGCAGCTCGGGGTCGACTAGCGGCGGTTACAATGAGCAGTTCTTC. Residues: CASSSGSTSGGYNEQFF.

The chain combines TRBV10-3 with TRBJ2-1; D might be TRBD2 (6 bases). Trimming took off 11 bases at V and 5 bases at J, with 16 bases between the two ends. This CDR3 spans 13 amino acids. Looked up from germline, CDR1 is ENHRY and CDR2 is SYGVKD. CDR3 residues: CAVSMGGNNEQFF. CDR3 sequence (DNA): TGTGCCGTATCTATGGGAGGAAACAATGAGCAGTTCTTC.

The chain is built from TRBV28 and TRBJ2-1, with 10 bases fitting TRBD2. The CDR3 sequence is 15 residues long. After removal of 5 bases from V and 7 bases from J, the junction contained 8 bases not matched to a gene. CDR1 MDHEN and CDR2 SYDVKM come from the germline V gene. The CDR3 region is CASSPSPSGRNEQFF. CDR3 coding DNA: TGTGCCAGCAGTCCCTCCCCTAGCGGGAGAAATGAGCAGTTCTTC. The variable domain in full, with the rest retrieved from reference TRBV28 and TRBJ2-1, is DVKVTQSSRYLVKRTGEKVFLECVQDMDHENMFWYRQDPGLGLRLIYFSYDVKMKEKGDIPEGYSVSREKKERFSLILESASTNQTSMYLCASSPSPSGRNEQFFGPGTRLTVL.

The J gene is TRBJ1-4, the V gene TRBV19; TRBD1 aligns across 9 bases. Looked up from germline, CDR1 is LNHDA and CDR2 is SQIVND (reference sequence). The V gene end was trimmed by 8 bases and the J gene end by 5 bases; junction bases not matched to a gene: 6. CDR3 length equals 14 residues. CDR3 protein: CASFPGQGNEKLFF. The DNA of the CDR3 is TGTGCCAGTTTCCCGGGACAGGGAAATGAAAAACTGTTTTTT.

This chain connects TRBV28 to TRBJ1-2; 9 bases line up with TRBD1. The CDR3 contains 15 residues. The V and J ends lost 2 bases and 8 bases, in that order; junction bases with no gene match: 9. CDR1 is MDHEN and CDR2 is SYDVKM in the germline V gene. CDR3 region: CASSLGPWTGDGYTF. The CDR3 coding sequence is TGTGCCAGCAGTTTAGGGCCATGGACAGGGGACGGCTACACCTTC.

This chain uses TRBV2 with TRBJ2-7; 7 bases are shared with TRBD2. CDR3 length: 13 amino acids. V shed 3 bases, J shed 3 bases, and the junction held 2 bases outside the gene matches. CDR1 is SNHLY, CDR2 FYNNEI, per germline. CDR3 nucleotide sequence: TGTGCCAGCAGTGAGAGGGAGGGCTACGAGCAGTACTTC. Amino acids: CASSEREGYEQYF.

The genes are TRBV15 and TRBJ2-3; 8 bases line up with TRBD1. After removal of 8 bases from V and 2 bases from J, the junction contained 15 bases not matched to a gene. Germline V CDR1 and CDR2: LNHNV, YYDKDF (reference sequence). This CDR3 region has 17 residues. In nucleotides, the CDR3 is TGTGCCACCCACCCCGACCCGCGGGACAGGATCACAGATACGCAGTATTTT. Protein: CATHPDPRDRITDTQYF.

The V call is TRBV27, the J call TRBJ2-7; 9 bases line up with TRBD1. This CDR3 has 13 residues. Germline V lookup: CDR1 MNHEY, CDR2 SMNVEV (reference sequence). With V trimmed by 6 bases and J by 9 bases, 9 bases remained unmatched. The CDR3 loop reads CASRYGQGSVQYF. Written as DNA, the CDR3 is TGTGCCAGCAGGTATGGACAGGGGAGTGTGCAGTACTTC.

The chain uses TRBV5-1 and TRBJ2-7; 8 nucleotides align to TRBD1. Germline trimming cut 4 bases from V and 1 base from J; bases unmatched to any gene: 7. Germline V lookup: CDR1 SGHRS, CDR2 YFSETQ. The CDR3 has 15 residues. DNA of the CDR3: TGCGCCAGCAGCCCCCGACAGGGGACTTCCTACGAGCAGTACTTC. The encoded protein is CASSPRQGTSYEQYF. The variable domain in full, with the rest retrieved from reference TRBV5-1 and TRBJ2-7, is KAGVTQTPRYLIKTRGQQVTLSCSPISGHRSVSWYQQTPGQGLQFLFEYFSETQRNKGNFPGRFSGRQFSNSRSEMNVSTLELGDSALYLCASSPRQGTSYEQYFGPGTRLTVT.

The chain joins TRBV7-2 to TRBJ2-7; TRBD2 matches 12 bases. Germline-derived CDR1 and CDR2 are SGHTA and FQGNSA. This CDR3 has 17 residues. Trimming cost V 6 bases and J 2 bases; bases outside gene matches: 11. The CDR3 region has the DNA TGTGCCAGCAGTCTACAGCTAGCGGGAGGGTTTACCTACGAGCAGTACTTC. This encodes CASSLQLAGGFTYEQYF.

This clone has more than one count but fewer than ten. The chain joins TRBV5-6 to TRBJ1-5; D is undetermined. V lost 2 bases to trimming and J lost 4 bases, with 16 bases between them. The CDR3 totals 16 residues. Germline assignment: CDR1 SGHDT and CDR2 YYEEEE. The CDR3 reads CASSLFFLGGNQPQHF. The CDR3 region has the DNA TGTGCCAGCAGCTTATTCTTTCTTGGCGGGAATCAGCCCCAGCATTTT.

The chain has TRBV4-1 and TRBJ2-2; 9 bases agree with TRBD1. The CDR3 loop spans 16 amino acids. V was pared by 1 base and J by 6 bases, with 6 bases of the junction left unmatched. The germline V gene has CDR1 MGHRA and CDR2 YSYEKL. The CDR3 nucleotides read TGCGCCAGCAGCCAAGGGGGGACAGGGTTCGCCGGGGAGCTGTTTTTT. This encodes CASSQGGTGFAGELFF.

This clone has a single count. This chain links TRBV18 with TRBJ2-1, with TRBD1 matching over 10 bases. Losses at the gene ends were 2 bases for V and 7 bases for J; bases not matched to a gene: 14. The CDR3 runs 18 residues. From germline, CDR1 is KGHSH and CDR2 LQKENI. CDR3 DNA sequence: TGTGCCAGCTCACCAAGACAGGGGGCCTCTGGTACTACAAATGAGCAGTTCTTC. Translating gives CASSPRQGASGTTNEQFF.